The 5 T cell receptor beta chains listed next were all sequenced from one sample in a study of shared clonotypes between healthy human individuals. Method: immunoSEQ multiplex PCR; TCRdb's copy keeps in-frame clones and lacks some. The repertoire holds fewer than 650,000 clones, with 76% as singletons. Sequencing input: PBMCs. These receptors all stem from a woman in her thirties or forties in good health. Some clones in this sample may be carry-over from other donors' samples.

The rearrangement uses TRBV4-3 and TRBJ2-1, with 10 bases identical to TRBD2. CDR1 and CDR2 from the germline V gene are LGHNA and YSLEER. Germline trimming cut 6 bases from V and 0 bases from J; bases unmatched to any gene: 14. The length of the CDR3 is 19 residues. The CDR3 is CASSHQLAGSSRSYNEQFF. CDR3 nucleotide sequence: TGCGCCAGCAGTCACCAACTAGCGGGGAGCTCCCGCTCCTACAATGAGCAGTTCTTC.

This clone was counted only a few times. The gene calls are TRBV28 and TRBJ2-3; D ambiguous. The V gene's germline CDR1 is MDHEN and CDR2 SYDVKM. V was pared by 1 base and J by 4 bases, with 15 bases between. CDR3 length equals 16 residues. The CDR3 nucleotides read TGTGCCAGCAGTTTATCTGGCGACTCGACGGCAGATACGCAGTATTTT. Translated, it gives CASSLSGDSTADTQYF.

The chain carries TRBV6-6 and TRBJ1-3, with D uncertain. Trimming stripped 0 bases from V and 0 bases from J, with 3 bases between. The V gene's germline CDR1 is MNHNY and CDR2 SVGAGI (reference sequence). The CDR3 runs 14 residues. The CDR3 nucleotides read TGTGCCAGCAGTTACTCTCGCTCTGGAAACACCATATATTTT. This sequence encodes CASSYSRSGNTIYF.

The J gene is TRBJ2-7, the V gene TRBV29-1, with unresolved D. V lost 5 bases and J 0 bases, leaving 14 bases between the germline ends. Looked up from germline, CDR1 is SQVTM and CDR2 is ANQGSEA. This CDR3 is built from 14 residues. For the CDR3, the DNA is TGCAGCGTTCCCCTGGGCGGAAACTCCTACGAGCAGTACTTC. It specifies CSVPLGGNSYEQYF.

The DNA for the CDR3 is TGCAGCGTCGGACATGGGAACACTGAAGCTTTCTTT. Amino acid sequence: CSVGHGNTEAFF. The chain joins TRBV29-1 to TRBJ1-1, with D maybe TRBD1 (5 bases). V was trimmed by 6 bases and J by 1 base, leaving 9 bases between them. CDR3 length equals 12 residues. Germline V gene lookup returns CDR1 SQVTM and CDR2 ANQGSEA. The full variable domain, completed using reference TRBV29-1 and TRBJ1-1, is SAVISQKPSRDICQRGTSLTIQCQVDSQVTMMFWYRQQPGQSLTLIATANQGSEATYESGFVIDKFPISRPNLTFSTLTVSNMSPEDSSIYLCSVGHGNTEAFFGQGTRLTVV.